This T cell receptor (beta chain) was sequenced during a study of blood T cell repertoires in COVID-19. Profiling relied on immunoSEQ multiplex PCR, and the TCRdb table lists in-frame clones only, not all of them. The sample has about 240,000 clones, roughly 80% seen once. The CDR3 is 16 residues long. Germline CDR1 reads SGDLS; CDR2 reads YYNGEE. V shed 0 bases, J shed 1 base, and the junction held 5 bases outside the gene matches. The sample was peripheral blood. This chain joins TRBV9 and TRBJ2-5; 8 bases align to TRBD1. This receptor was taken from a woman between 18 and 29 years old with acute or convalescent COVID-19. In nucleotides, the CDR3 is TGTGCCAGCAGCGTAGCCCCAGGGGGCATCCAAGAGACCCAGTACTTC. Translated: CASSVAPGGIQETQYF.